Presented here are 18 T cell receptor beta chains from one specimen sequenced in a study of human T cells and chemical hapten exposure. Indicated time point: pre-sensitization, week 0. Treatment reported: therapeutic diphenylcyclopropenone sensitization with weekly scalp DPC. TCRdb re-called the RACE reads through MiXCR, storing one row per CDR3 protein. In the table there are roughly 260,000 distinct CDR3 sequences, more than 6.5% of which are singletons. Sequencing used whole blood, obtained in connection with sensitization to the hapten diphenylcyclopropenone (DPC). These receptor sequences come from a woman aged 40 to 49 with alopecia areata. Some clones in this sample may be carry-over from other donors' samples.

The rearrangement joins TRBV10-2 to TRBJ1-1; D not certain. The CDR3 covers 14 residues. The ends were cut back, 5 bases at V and 1 base at J, with 11 bases in the middle. CDR1 is WSHSY and CDR2 is SAAADI in the germline V gene. The CDR3 spells CASSRSRGNTEAFF. DNA for the CDR3: TGCGCCAGCAGTCGCTCCCGCGGGAACACTGAAGCTTTCTTT.

The chain uses TRBV7-2 and TRBJ2-3; no firm D call. Germline CDR1 reads SGHTA; CDR2 reads FQGNSA. This CDR3 region has 13 residues. Trimming removed 0 bases at V and 7 bases at J, with 8 bases between. This CDR3 reads CASSLALRNTQYF. The CDR3 nucleotides are TGTGCCAGCAGCTTAGCCCTACGAAATACGCAGTATTTT.

This clonotype was seen a few times. This sequence joins TRBV7-2 and TRBJ1-3; D call uncertain. V dropped 6 bases and J dropped 0 bases, with 12 bases sitting between them. The germline V gene has CDR1 SGHTA and CDR2 FQGNSA. The CDR3 is made up of 15 amino acids. CDR3 sequence reads: CASSSDGYSGNTIYF. The CDR3, as DNA: TGTGCCAGCAGTTCCGACGGATACTCTGGAAACACCATATATTTT.

This chain connects TRBV4-2 to TRBJ2-1; D not resolved. This CDR3 region has 13 residues. In germline, CDR1 is LGHNA, CDR2 YNFKEQ. V shed 3 bases and J shed 5 bases, with 8 bases lying between them. The CDR3 sequence: CASSQGPHNEQFF. The CDR3 nucleotides are TGTGCCAGCAGCCAGGGCCCCCACAATGAGCAGTTCTTC.

J is TRBJ1-2 and V is TRBV28, with D possibly TRBD1 on 5 matching bases. This CDR3 has 14 residues. Between the trimmed V and J ends, which lost 5 bases and 2 bases, there was a span of 12 bases. Germline values: CDR1 MDHEN, CDR2 SYDVKM. CDR3 in amino acids: CASSPHGGNYGYTF. Written as DNA, the CDR3 is TGTGCCAGCAGTCCCCATGGGGGAAACTATGGCTACACCTTC.

This clonotype appeared a few times. The CDR3 DNA is TGTGCCAGCAGTTCACGACTAGCCAACTCCTACGAGCAGTACTTC. Translation gives CASSSRLANSYEQYF. The chain employs TRBV28 and TRBJ2-7, with TRBD2 matching over 7 bases. This CDR3 contains 15 residues. V trimming: 4 bases; J trimming: 0 bases; junction bases outside the gene matches: 6. Germline CDR1 reads MDHEN; CDR2 reads SYDVKM.

This clonotype was recorded at least ten times. The V gene is TRBV20-1, the J gene TRBJ2-2; possible D gene TRBD1, 5 bases. The V end was cut by 3 bases, the J end by 4 bases, with 18 bases between. Germline lookup yields CDR1 DFQATT and CDR2 SNEGSKA (reference sequence). The CDR3 is 16 amino acids. In DNA form, the CDR3 reads TGCAGTGCTAGTTTGGGAACAGGTCGAGGCACCGGGGAGCTGTTTTTT. This translates into CSASLGTGRGTGELFF.

This clonotype has a count of ten or more. The chain carries TRBV10-3 and TRBJ2-3; 8 bases fit TRBD1. V lost 10 bases and J lost 5; bases outside the gene matches: 8. Germline assignment: CDR1 ENHRY and CDR2 SYGVKD. This CDR3 comprises 13 residues. CDR3 DNA: TGTGCCACCAAGACAGGGGATGGAGATACGCAGTATTTT. Its translation: CATKTGDGDTQYF.

This sequence joins TRBV20-1 and TRBJ1-5; weak D call: TRBD1 (5 bases). V was trimmed by 6 bases and J by 1 base, leaving 16 bases between them. Germline V lookup: CDR1 DFQATT, CDR2 SNEGSKA (reference sequence). The CDR3 is made up of 15 amino acids. The CDR3 is CSAPRTGRSNQPQHF. CDR3 in DNA: TGCAGTGCCCCCCGTACGGGGCGCAGCAATCAGCCCCAGCATTTT.

The chain links TRBV7-2 to TRBJ2-3, with D possibly matching TRBD2 (5 bases). CDR1 is SGHTA, CDR2 FQGNSA, per germline. The CDR3 sequence is 15 residues long. The V and J ends lost 1 base and 0 bases respectively, with 8 bases between them. Here the CDR3 reads CASSLVRGSTDTQYF. The CDR3, as DNA: TGTGCCAGCAGCTTAGTTCGGGGAAGCACAGATACGCAGTATTTT.

This clonotype was counted a few times. The gene calls are TRBV6-2 or TRBV6-3 and TRBJ2-1; D not certain. The CDR3 is made up of 12 amino acids. The germline CDR1 and CDR2 sequences are MNHEY and SVGEGT. Trimming cost V 6 bases and J 2 bases, with 5 bases left between them. CDR3 DNA: TGTGCCAGCAGACGGACCTACAATGAGCAGTTCTTC. Translated, it gives CASRRTYNEQFF.

This rearrangement joins TRBV5-1 to TRBJ1-1; TRBD1 might be the D (6 bases). CDR3 size: 14 residues. From germline, CDR1 is SGHRS and CDR2 YFSETQ. Trimming removed 6 bases at V and 0 bases at J, with 12 bases between. In DNA form, the CDR3 reads TGCGCCAGCACGGTAGGGGGGATGAACACTGAAGCTTTCTTT. As protein: CASTVGGMNTEAFF.

V usage is TRBV12-3 or TRBV12-4 and J usage is TRBJ2-4, with 11 bases that match TRBD2. CDR3 length: 15 amino acids. Trimming took 5 bases from V and 3 from J; bases not matched to a gene: 3. CDR3 nucleotides: TGTGCCAGCAGTCGGACTAGCGGGTACAAAAACATTCAGTACTTC. Its translation is CASSRTSGYKNIQYF.

This clonotype was recorded at least ten times. This chain connects TRBV5-1 to TRBJ1-6; no clear D gene. The ends were cut back, 6 bases at V and 13 bases at J, with 17 bases in the middle. Per germline, CDR1 SGHRS and CDR2 YFSETQ. The CDR3 length is 13 residues. CDR3: CASTPLGRGPLHF. The CDR3 bases are TGCGCCAGCACCCCGCTGGGCCGAGGGCCCCTCCACTTT. The complete variable domain, with remaining parts taken from reference TRBV5-1 and TRBJ1-6, reads KAGVTQTPRYLIKTRGQQVTLSCSPISGHRSVSWYQQTPGQGLQFLFEYFSETQRNKGNFPGRFSGRQFSNSRSEMNVSTLELGDSALYLCASTPLGRGPLHFGNGTRLTVT.

This clonotype appeared many times. The chain recombines TRBV7-9 with TRBJ1-1; D may be TRBD1 (6 bases). CDR3 length: 15 amino acids. Germline V gene sequence: CDR1 SEHNR, CDR2 FQNEAQ (reference sequence). V was shortened by 10 bases and J by 8 bases, with 26 bases between the two germline ends. CDR3 residues: CAISGGRGRGEEAFF. Here the CDR3 DNA reads TGTGCCATATCAGGTGGGAGGGGCAGGGGCGAAGAAGCTTTCTTT. Variable domain in full (rest from reference TRBV7-9 and TRBJ1-1): DTGVSQNPRHKITKRGQNVTFRCDPISEHNRLYWYRQTLGQGPEFLTYFQNEAQLEKSRLLSDRFSAERPKGSFSTLEIQRTEQGDSAMYLCAISGGRGRGEEAFFGQGTRLTVV.

This clonotype was detected only a few times. The chain uses TRBV12-3 or TRBV12-4 and TRBJ1-4; D is possibly TRBD1 (5 bases). The CDR3 is 14 amino acids. V was pared by 5 bases and J by 5 bases, with 12 bases between. The CDR3 DNA sequence: TGTGCCAGCAGTCTAGGGGACCACAATGAAAAACTGTTTTTT. Amino acid sequence: CASSLGDHNEKLFF.

The rearrangement uses TRBV6-6 and TRBJ1-5; TRBD1 aligns across 9 bases. After removal of 6 bases from V and 7 bases from J, the junction contained 7 bases not matched to a gene. The CDR3 is 14 amino acids. Germline V gene sequence: CDR1 MNHNY, CDR2 SVGAGI (reference sequence). CDR3 sequence: CASRGTGSRQPQHF. CDR3 bases: TGTGCCAGCAGGGGGACAGGGAGCAGGCAGCCCCAGCATTTT.

This clonotype was recorded a few times. The J gene is TRBJ2-1, the V gene TRBV29-1, with D maybe TRBD2 (6 bases). Trimming pared 3 bases from V and 10 bases from J, leaving 13 bases between. Germline CDR1 SQVTM, CDR2 ANQGSEA. The CDR3 spans 12 residues. The CDR3, as DNA: TGCAGCGTTGAGGCGGGACCCAACGAGCAGTTCTTC. It specifies CSVEAGPNEQFF.